This section outlines one T cell receptor beta chain sequence together with its context. This CDR3 is also generated by other DNA sequences in the sample. 13 Jbeta primers and 60 Vbeta primers were used for the PCR. Libraries were prepared by immunoSEQ multiplex PCR; TCRdb keeps only in-frame clonotypes and omits some of them. The sample shows 75,000 to 90,000 clones, 78% of them seen only once. Germline V lookup: CDR1 KGHSH, CDR2 LQKENI. CDR3 length equals 14 residues. V was clipped by 4 bases and J by 1 base; unmatched bases: 3. The sample originates from a study of cytomegalovirus exposure and HLA in healthy donors.

The sample taken for sequencing was PBMCs. This chain uses TRBV18 with TRBJ2-7, with TRBD1 identical over 8 bases. This receptor was taken from a middle-aged woman in good health and CMV-seropositive. The CDR3 region has the DNA TGTGCCAGCTCACTCGGACAGGGTTCCTACGAGCAGTACTTC. This encodes CASSLGQGSYEQYF.